The entry that follows covers one T cell receptor beta chain sequence. This CDR3 has 12 residues. V lost 4 bases, J lost 8 bases, and 11 bases lay in between. Germline V CDR1 and CDR2: SNHLY, FYNNEI. The data originate from a study of control samples from healthy donors and cancer patients. Only in-frame clones appear in the TCRdb table, and some are missing; sequencing was by immunoSEQ multiplex PCR. The data hold about 98,000 clones, with around 80% observed a single time. Sequenced material: blood. This TCR derives from a woman aged 25 to 39 in good health. The chain carries TRBV2 and TRBJ1-2, with a tentative D call TRBD1 (6 bases). CDR3 sequence: CASSVQGYGYTF. CDR3 nucleotide sequence: TGTGCCAGCAGTGTGCAGGGGTACGGCTACACCTTC. Based on the CDR3 plus reference TRBV2 and TRBJ1-2, the full variable domain is EPEVTQTPSHQVTQMGQEVILRCVPISNHLYFYWYRQILGQKVEFLVSFYNNEISEKSEIFDDQFSVERPDGSNFTLKIRSTKLEDSAMYFCASSVQGYGYTFGSGTRLTVV.